One and the same sample provided the 32 T cell receptor beta chains below, sequenced in a study of T cell changes during pregnancy in multiple sclerosis. Here immunoSEQ multiplex PCR was the method, and the copy in TCRdb shows in-frame clones only, minus some. The sample comprises around 83,000 clones, 75% to 95% of which are singletons, and approximately 0.45% rests with the top ten. The source was CD4+ T cells from peripheral blood mononuclear cells, collected in the second trimester of pregnancy. The receptor set was obtained from a female donor with multiple sclerosis, enrolled in a pregnancy study.

The V gene is TRBV6-6, the J gene TRBJ2-2; no reliable D call. Germline V gene lookup returns CDR1 MNHNY and CDR2 SVGAGI (reference sequence). The V gene lost 4 bases and the J gene lost 2 bases, with 8 bases spanning the gap. This CDR3 comprises 14 residues. The DNA for the CDR3 is TGTGCCAGCAGTTCGGTTTCCAACACCGGGGAGCTGTTTTTT. Translation: CASSSVSNTGELFF.

This chain's CDR3 is CASSPDRTGGYTEAFF. The CDR3 region has the DNA TGCGCCAGCAGCCCCGACCGGACAGGGGGCTACACTGAAGCTTTCTTT. The chain couples TRBV4-1 to TRBJ1-1, with 11 bases aligning to TRBD1. Germline values: CDR1 MGHRA, CDR2 YSYEKL. The CDR3 consists of 16 residues. V dropped 4 bases and J dropped 3; count of bases not matched to a gene: 7.

The chain has TRBV27 and TRBJ2-1; 10 bases agree with TRBD2. Unmatched junction bases numbered 9, after V lost 2 bases and J lost 5 bases. The CDR3 totals 17 residues. Germline lookup yields CDR1 MNHEY and CDR2 SMNVEV (reference sequence). The DNA of the CDR3 is TGTGCCAGCAGTTTAATCAGCGGGAGGGTCAAAAACAATGAGCAGTTCTTC. The encoded protein is CASSLISGRVKNNEQFF.

For this clone: Additional DNA sequences in this sample encode the identical CDR3. The CDR3 is CASSFGGSNTGELFF. CDR3 DNA sequence: TGCGCCAGCAGCTTCGGAGGATCGAACACCGGGGAGCTGTTTTTT. This sequence joins TRBV5-1 and TRBJ2-2; weak D call: TRBD2 (5 bases). V was trimmed by 2 bases and J by 0 bases, leaving 8 bases between them. The CDR3 is 15 amino acids. Germline assignment: CDR1 SGHRS and CDR2 YFSETQ.

V and J are TRBV9 and TRBJ2-1, with 15 bases identical to TRBD2. Germline-derived CDR1 and CDR2 are SGDLS and YYNGEE. This CDR3 is built from 16 residues. V dropped 4 bases and J dropped 6; count of bases not matched to a gene: 5. The CDR3 nucleotides are TGTGCCAGCAGCTCCCGGACTAGCGGGAGGGCCAATGAGCAGTTCTTC. It is translated as CASSSRTSGRANEQFF.

This chain connects TRBV28 to TRBJ1-1, with D uncertain. Trimming took off 6 bases at V and 3 bases at J, with 14 bases between the two ends. Germline CDR1 is MDHEN and CDR2 is SYDVKM. This CDR3 contains 14 residues. DNA for the CDR3: TGTGCCAGCAGGGTTTTGGGCAGGTACACTGAAGCTTTCTTT. Protein product: CASRVLGRYTEAFF.

With regard to this clone: The junction and the germline gene differ at one end; a read error may be behind it. Here the CDR3 reads CASSDPKGTGSLF. CDR3 nucleotides: TGTGCCAGCAGTGACCCAAAGGGGACAGGTTCCCTCTTC. The chain recombines TRBV2 with TRBJ2-4; 8 bases agree with TRBD1. This CDR3 is built from 13 residues. Germline CDR1 reads SNHLY; CDR2 reads FYNNEI.

This chain connects TRBV5-1 to TRBJ2-1, with D perhaps TRBD2 (6 bases). V was cut by 0 bases and J by 3 bases, with 16 bases left in between. This CDR3 has 17 residues. The germline V gene has CDR1 SGHRS and CDR2 YFSETQ. The CDR3 bases are TGCGCCAGCAGCTTGGCCATAAGCGGGCCCCTCTACAATGAGCAGTTCTTC. Protein: CASSLAISGPLYNEQFF.

The V and J genes are TRBV5-1 and TRBJ1-1, with TRBD1 as a possible D gene (5 bases). Germline-derived CDR1 and CDR2 are SGHRS and YFSETQ. The CDR3 sequence is 14 residues long. Between the trimmed V and J ends, which lost 0 bases and 5 bases, there was a span of 11 bases. CDR3 sequence reads: CASSLEGSRTEAFF. The DNA of the CDR3 is TGCGCCAGCAGCTTGGAGGGGTCGAGGACTGAAGCTTTCTTT.

This chain uses TRBV6-5 with TRBJ1-1; the D gene is possibly TRBD1 (5 bases). Germline CDR1 reads MNHEY; CDR2 reads SVGAGI. V was pared by 8 bases and J by 4 bases, with 14 bases between. CDR3 size: 13 residues. Here the CDR3 reads CASSREVLTEAFF. The CDR3 bases are TGTGCCAGCTCCAGGGAGGTTCTCACTGAAGCTTTCTTT.

The chain joins TRBV28 to TRBJ2-7; 9 bases agree with TRBD2. J gave up 2 bases and V 8 bases, and 10 bases lay outside the gene matches. This CDR3 comprises 15 residues. Germline V gene data show CDR1 as MDHEN and CDR2 as SYDVKM. In nucleotides, the CDR3 is TGTGCCAGCTTAAGTCAGGCTAGCGGGGCCTACGAGCAGTACTTC. Its translation is CASLSQASGAYEQYF.

The chain is built from TRBV7-2 and TRBJ2-7; D is perhaps TRBD2 (6 bases). The CDR3 totals 17 residues. Germline CDR1 reads SGHTA; CDR2 reads FQGNSA. Trimming left V 3 bases short and J 0 bases short, with 18 bases between. The CDR3 spells CASSFSPLTSLSYEQYF. The CDR3 nucleotides read TGTGCCAGCAGCTTTTCCCCATTAACTAGCCTCTCCTACGAGCAGTACTTC.

This clone has only one observation. The J gene is TRBJ2-7, the V gene TRBV11-2; 13 positions agree with TRBD2. Germline V gene lookup returns CDR1 SGHAT and CDR2 FQNNGV. The CDR3 extends over 16 amino acids. The trim removed 5 bases at V and 3 bases at J, leaving 7 bases unmatched. The CDR3 here is CASSLAGTSGIYEQYF. CDR3 nucleotides: TGTGCCAGCAGCCTTGCCGGGACTAGCGGGATCTACGAGCAGTACTTC.

The chain employs TRBV10-3 and TRBJ1-1; no reliable D call. This CDR3 has 14 residues. Deletions cut 5 bases from V and 3 bases from J, with 13 bases between. Germline V gives CDR1 ENHRY, CDR2 SYGVKD. CDR3 region: CAISSRGWDTEAFF. The CDR3, as DNA: TGTGCCATCAGTAGTCGGGGTTGGGACACTGAAGCTTTCTTT.

The CDR3 loop reads CASSPLSYGYTF. The CDR3 region has the DNA TGTGCCAGCAGCCCCCTGAGCTATGGCTACACCTTC. The rearrangement joins TRBV11-2 to TRBJ1-2; D not certain. This CDR3 has 12 residues. Germline V lookup: CDR1 SGHAT, CDR2 FQNNGV. V lost 5 bases, J lost 4 bases, and 8 bases lay in between.

This clone has just one count. The chain uses TRBV7-3 and TRBJ2-1; maybe TRBD1 (6 bases). The length of the CDR3 is 13 residues. Trimming stripped 4 bases from V and 13 bases from J, with 17 bases between. Germline CDR1 and CDR2: SGHTA and FQGTGA. CDR3 coding DNA: TGTGCCAGCAGCTCAGGACCTGACAGGAATCAGTTCTTC. Amino acid sequence: CASSSGPDRNQFF.

The rearrangement uses TRBV29-1 and TRBJ1-2, with 7 bases that match TRBD1. The CDR3 has 13 residues. The V gene's germline CDR1 is SQVTM and CDR2 ANQGSEA. V was pared by 6 bases and J by 0 bases, with 4 bases of the junction left unmatched. This chain's CDR3 is CSVGQNTNYGYTF. The CDR3 DNA reads as TGCAGCGTGGGACAGAATACTAACTATGGCTACACCTTC.

This rearrangement joins TRBV9 to TRBJ1-1; a weak D match, TRBD1 (5 bases). The CDR3 runs to 14 residues. The V end was cut by 1 base, the J end by 3 bases, with 10 bases between. CDR1 and CDR2 (germline): SGDLS, YYNGEE. CDR3 sequence: CASSVQGWDTEAFF. DNA for the CDR3: TGTGCCAGCAGCGTACAGGGATGGGACACTGAAGCTTTCTTT.

The chain joins TRBV7-8 to TRBJ2-7; 9 positions agree with TRBD2. This CDR3 contains 17 residues. The trim removed 3 bases at V and 0 bases at J, leaving 9 bases unmatched. Germline V CDR1 and CDR2: SGHVS, FQNEAQ. The CDR3 loop reads CASSFGGSGGRSYEQYF. CDR3 coding DNA: TGTGCCAGCAGCTTTGGTGGTAGCGGGGGCCGCTCCTACGAGCAGTACTTC.

This rearrangement joins TRBV6-5 to TRBJ1-2, with D maybe TRBD1 (6 bases). CDR1 and CDR2 from the germline V gene are MNHEY and SVGAGI. The V gene lost 2 bases and the J gene lost 0 bases, with 10 bases spanning the gap. The CDR3 spans 15 residues. The CDR3 DNA sequence: TGTGCCAGCAGTTACGTGGGGGCTCCTAACTATGGCTACACCTTC. It is translated as CASSYVGAPNYGYTF.

The chain has TRBV11-3 and TRBJ2-7; TRBD1 aligns across 7 bases. With 5 bases clipped from V and 5 bases from J, the junction kept 12 bases outside the gene matches. This CDR3 region has 15 residues. The V gene's germline CDR1 is SGHNT and CDR2 YENEEA. CDR3 sequence reads: CASSPGRGGKNEQYF. The CDR3, as DNA: TGTGCCAGCAGCCCGGGGAGAGGGGGCAAAAACGAGCAGTACTTC.

The table lists this clone with a few counts. The J gene is TRBJ1-2, the V gene TRBV2; 10 bases are shared with TRBD1. This CDR3 contains 14 residues. Per the germline V gene, CDR1 is SNHLY and CDR2 is FYNNEI. J gave up 2 bases and V 5 bases, and 2 bases lay outside the gene matches. CDR3 DNA: TGTGCCAGCAGTTCGGACAGGGGGAACTATGGCTACACCTTC. It specifies CASSSDRGNYGYTF.

V gene TRBV29-1 combines with J gene TRBJ1-2; TRBD1 matches 9 bases. CDR3 length equals 13 residues. V dropped 3 bases and J dropped 7; count of bases not matched to a gene: 6. In germline, CDR1 is SQVTM, CDR2 ANQGSEA. CDR3 in amino acids: CSVETDRGGGYTF. As DNA, the CDR3 is TGCAGCGTTGAGACGGACAGGGGTGGTGGCTACACCTTC.

The chain recombines TRBV28 with TRBJ1-2; D is perhaps TRBD1 (5 bases). The V end lost 3 bases, the J end lost 0 bases, and 11 bases lay between the germline ends. This CDR3 contains 15 residues. Per the germline V gene, CDR1 is MDHEN and CDR2 is SYDVKM. This chain's CDR3 is CASSLTGVTNYGYTF. The CDR3 nucleotides read TGTGCCAGCAGTTTGACGGGGGTAACTAACTATGGCTACACCTTC.

This CDR3 reads CASSSGTSTDTQYF. As DNA, the CDR3 is TGTGCCAGTAGTAGCGGTACTAGCACAGATACGCAGTATTTT. The chain carries TRBV19 and TRBJ2-3; D is uncertain. V was cut by 4 bases and J by 0 bases, with 8 bases left in between. In germline, CDR1 is LNHDA, CDR2 SQIVND (reference sequence). CDR3 length equals 14 residues. Full variable domain (rest looked up from reference TRBV19 and TRBJ2-3): DGGITQSPKYLFRKEGQNVTLSCEQNLNHDAMYWYRQDPGQGLRLIYYSQIVNDFQKGDIAEGYSVSREKKESFPLTVTSAQKNPTAFYLCASSSGTSTDTQYFGPGTRLTVL.

The rearrangement uses TRBV27 and TRBJ2-7; 9 nucleotides agree with TRBD2. Looked up from germline, CDR1 is MNHEY and CDR2 is SMNVEV (reference sequence). Losses at the gene ends were 6 bases for V and 6 bases for J; bases not matched to a gene: 12. The CDR3 is 15 amino acids. The CDR3 DNA reads as TGTGCCAGCAGATCCTTCCTTCGAGCGGGGGGCGAGCAGTACTTC. Amino acid sequence: CASRSFLRAGGEQYF.

The V call is TRBV30, the J call TRBJ2-1; 11 bases match TRBD2. J gave up 7 bases and V 2 bases, and 7 bases lay outside the gene matches. The CDR3 consists of 15 residues. CDR1 is GTSNPN, CDR2 SVGIG, per germline (reference sequence). CDR3 DNA: TGTGCCTGGAGTAGGGGGACTAGCGGACCAAATGAGCAGTTCTTC. Its translation is CAWSRGTSGPNEQFF.

The CDR3 DNA sequence: TGTGCCAGCAGCATGGGCACCACAGATACGCAGTATTTT. Translated, it gives CASSMGTTDTQYF. The J gene is TRBJ2-3, the V gene TRBV7-7; D is ambiguous. V was clipped by 5 bases and J by 2 bases, with 8 bases between them. CDR3 length: 13 amino acids. The germline V gene encodes CDR1 SSHAT and CDR2 FNYEAQ (reference sequence).

The rearrangement uses TRBV7-9 and TRBJ2-6, with a possible D match to TRBD2 (6 bases). Trimming took 4 bases from V and 2 from J, leaving 12 bases between them. CDR1 is SEHNR, CDR2 FQNEAQ, per germline (reference sequence). The CDR3 has 16 residues. CDR3 bases: TGTGCCAGCAGCTGGGGGGTGAGCGCTGGGGCCAACGTCCTGACTTTC. It translates to CASSWGVSAGANVLTF.

CDR3 sequence reads: CASSWANSPLHF. Here the CDR3 DNA reads TGTGCCAGCAGTTGGGCTAATTCACCCCTCCACTTT. The gene calls are TRBV6-5 and TRBJ1-6; no firm D call. Trimming left V 4 bases short and J 6 bases short, with 4 bases between. Per germline, CDR1 MNHEY and CDR2 SVGAGI. This CDR3 has 12 amino acids.

The table lists this clone with a count of one. The chain couples TRBV5-6 to TRBJ2-1; a possible D gene is TRBD2 (5 bases). Germline V CDR1 and CDR2: SGHDT, YYEEEE. This CDR3 has 18 residues. Trimming left V 1 base short and J 5 bases short, with 22 bases between. CDR3 coding DNA: TGTGCCAGCAGCTTGTGGGCTAGCCTTCCACGTGCCAACAATGAGCAGTTCTTC. This sequence encodes CASSLWASLPRANNEQFF.

The J gene is TRBJ2-5, the V gene TRBV19; TRBD1 is a possible D gene (7 bases). Germline V gene data show CDR1 as LNHDA and CDR2 as SQIVND (reference sequence). This CDR3 contains 14 residues. Between the trimmed V and J ends, which lost 6 bases and 3 bases, there was a span of 14 bases. The CDR3 loop reads CASSLQGTEETQYF. The CDR3 DNA sequence: TGTGCCAGTAGCCTACAGGGGACTGAAGAGACCCAGTACTTC.